This TCR beta chain was profiled in a study of T-cell memory formation after mild COVID-19. Broader study findings: Largely, contracting CD4+ clones fell within CM and EM, and contracting CD8+ clones within EMRA.

Using constant-segment primers, 5'RACE produced TCR alpha and TCR beta cDNA libraries carrying sample barcodes and UMIs. Each CDR3 protein is one row after TCRdb ran MiXCR on the 5' RACE reads. The sample shows about 300,000 distinct CDR3 sequences, roughly a fifth of them seen only once. Worth noting for this clonotype: Its antigen is currently unknown.

The CDR3 contains 14 residues. The trim removed 6 bases at V and 3 bases at J, leaving 2 bases unmatched. Per the germline V gene, CDR1 is MNHEY and CDR2 is SMNVEV (reference sequence). J is TRBJ2-1 and V is TRBV27; 10 nucleotides match TRBD1. The sequenced material came from PBMCs or a T cell subset sorted from them (not recorded which). This clonotype was obtained from a young man who had mild COVID-19 (a few samples of this study predate the infection). Cell type and time point are not known. CDR3 DNA sequence: TGTGCCAGCAGGAGGGACAGGGGCTACAATGAGCAGTTCTTC. The encoded protein is CASRRDRGYNEQFF.